The 2 T cell receptor beta chains in this list originate from one sample, sequenced in a study of control samples from healthy donors and cancer patients. Method: immunoSEQ multiplex PCR; TCRdb's copy keeps in-frame clones and lacks some. The data hold about 140,000 clones, with 94% observed a single time. The sequenced sample consisted of blood. These receptors were collected from a man aged 40-55 years in good health.

The chain joins TRBV5-6 to TRBJ1-6; 7 bases fit TRBD1. The junction had 4 bases not matched to a gene; V was cut back by 4 bases and J by 9 bases. The CDR3 extends over 13 amino acids. CDR1 is SGHDT, CDR2 YYEEEE, per germline. CDR3 sequence reads: CASSLDRASPLHF. CDR3 DNA sequence: TGTGCCAGCAGCCTAGACAGGGCTTCACCCCTCCACTTT.

CDR3 residues: CASSYSWDQPQHF. CDR3 DNA: TGTGCCAGCAGTTACTCCTGGGATCAGCCCCAGCATTTT. The rearrangement joins TRBV6-5 to TRBJ1-5; D gene uncertain. The CDR3 runs to 13 residues. V dropped 0 bases and J dropped 5 bases, with 5 bases sitting between them. Germline CDR1 and CDR2: MNHEY and SVGAGI.